This T cell receptor beta chain derives from a study of shared clonotypes between healthy human individuals (dated by TCRdb to between 2020 and 2021). For context, the study as a whole: A few men and a couple of women, aged 18 to 49 years, made up the cohort. Per donor, three plates each were used for CD4 naive and CD4 memory, two for CD8 naive, and one for CD8 memory. Blood TCR repertoires of five healthy adults were deeply sequenced to estimate repertoire size and the extent of clonotype sharing between individuals. To increase sequencing depth and limit assay-specific biases, different laboratories used diverse techniques to prepare libraries and sequence TCR repertoires. Between about 0.8 and 9 billion PBMCs per donor were obtained by leukapheresis.

Findings and caveats that apply to the study as a whole: Because the study included a small number of donors, the genetic and exposure-history diversity represented was limited. Sampling was restricted to blood, and TCR repertoires in tissues likely differ from the TCR repertoires found in blood. Approximately 4.8% of naive CD4, roughly 3.5% of naive CD8, 2% to 2.5% of memory CD4, and over 0.35% of memory CD8 clonotypes were shared across several donors. Estimated clonotype richness was generally larger for naive than for memory subsets. Based on pairwise subsampling, the degree of clonotype sharing among donors was expected to be affected by sequencing depth. Even with the large sequencing depth, rarefaction of the sorted-subset datasets indicated that sequencing was incomplete. Compared with non-shared clonotypes, clonotypes shared by all four sorted-subset donors had higher generation probabilities.

Donors were healthy HIV-negative adults with no recently reported acute infections or vaccinations. All donors were Caucasian adults living in Nashville, Tennessee, USA. CD4+ T cells were enriched through magnetic negative selection, after which naive cells were positively selected on CD45RA and the remaining negative fraction served as the memory subset. After blood collection by leukapheresis, PBMCs were isolated using Ficoll-Histopaque density gradient centrifugation and then cryopreserved in the vapor phase of liquid nitrogen. Purity and quantity of every magnetically sorted T cell population were checked by analytical flow cytometry. Genomic DNA was isolated from each sorted fraction and quantified by UV absorbance on a Nanodrop 2000c. TCR CDR3 regions were amplified from genomic DNA by multiplex PCR using the deep immunoSEQ assay. For each cell subset, the extracted genomic DNA was distributed evenly across all wells of several immunoSEQ 96-well plates, and each plate served as one replicate. For sorted subsets, around 200 ng genomic DNA, equal to some 28,000 T cell genomes, was loaded into each replicate PCR. Purified libraries were quantified with a Qubit 3.0 fluorometer, sized on a Bioanalyzer 2100, and re-quantified with the KAPA Library Quantification kit. Every immunoSEQ 96-well plate was sequenced on a separate single-read 150-cycle Illumina NextSeq 550 flow cell. In the original analysis: The immunoSEQ output contained only junctional sequences without quality scores, so filtering could not match that applied to full-length reads. To assign V/J genes and CDR3, sequences were annotated against IMGT germline references using PyIR, a Python wrapper for IgBLAST v1.9. Any read was removed if the V/J assignment was weak (E-value above 1e-6), the CDR3 was missing, or the read contained stop codons, out-of-frame junctions, or ambiguous translated residues. A V3J clonotype was defined by an identical inferred V gene, J gene, and CDR3 amino acid sequence. Percentage overlap between repertoires was calculated by dividing the number of shared unique clonotypes by the size of the smaller repertoire. RTK rarefaction, the Chao1 estimator, and Recon v2.1 estimates of unobserved clonotypes were used to assess repertoire richness. For all TCRbeta clonotypes obtained by the gDNA method from four donors, generation probabilities were computed with OLGA. The clones in this table, taken by TCRdb from immuneACCESS, are in-frame only. Not every clone is retained; where verified, under half of the shortfall comes from an unresolved V gene, and the cause of the rest is unknown. From that table come the V and J calls and clone size; the DNA was used to work out D and trimming. Counted in this sample were hundreds of thousands of clones; roughly 70% of them appeared once. The ten biggest clones cover less than 2% of the sample.

The CDR3 runs 14 amino acids, cysteine and phenylalanine included. Only the CDR3 DNA stays, 42 bases, in frame from base 1. V is pared back by 2 bases and J by 2 bases, with 10 bases lying between the germline termini. CDR1 SGHAT and CDR2 FQNNGV were looked up in the germline V gene. A note on this clone: The antigen it binds to is not known. No base quality values were provided; no much bigger clone lies one nucleotide off.

Recombination linked TRBV11-2 to TRBJ2-7; matching of 5 bases hints at TRBD2 as the D gene. Sequencing was done on a sample of memory CD4+ T cells sorted from blood. Reading the label with the study, this specimen's cell subset or site is: CD45RA-negative fraction. This receptor was obtained from a woman younger than 45 in good health. The bases read TGTGCCAGCAGCTTACAGAGAGGGACCTACGAGCAGTACTTC. Its coded protein is CASSLQRGTYEQYF.